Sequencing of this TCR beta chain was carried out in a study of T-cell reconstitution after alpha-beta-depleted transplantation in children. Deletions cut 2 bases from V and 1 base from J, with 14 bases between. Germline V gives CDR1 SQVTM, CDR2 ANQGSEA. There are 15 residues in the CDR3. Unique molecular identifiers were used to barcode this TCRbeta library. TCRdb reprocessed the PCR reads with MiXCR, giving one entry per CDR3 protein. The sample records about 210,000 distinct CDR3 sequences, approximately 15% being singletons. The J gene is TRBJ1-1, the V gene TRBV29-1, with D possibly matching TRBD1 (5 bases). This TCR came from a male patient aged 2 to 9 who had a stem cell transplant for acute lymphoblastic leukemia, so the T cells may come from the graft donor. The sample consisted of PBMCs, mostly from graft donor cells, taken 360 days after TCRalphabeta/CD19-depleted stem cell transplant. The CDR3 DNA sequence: TGCAGCGTTGAAAGGGCAGGGATTGGGAACACTGAAGCTTTCTTT. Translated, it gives CSVERAGIGNTEAFF.